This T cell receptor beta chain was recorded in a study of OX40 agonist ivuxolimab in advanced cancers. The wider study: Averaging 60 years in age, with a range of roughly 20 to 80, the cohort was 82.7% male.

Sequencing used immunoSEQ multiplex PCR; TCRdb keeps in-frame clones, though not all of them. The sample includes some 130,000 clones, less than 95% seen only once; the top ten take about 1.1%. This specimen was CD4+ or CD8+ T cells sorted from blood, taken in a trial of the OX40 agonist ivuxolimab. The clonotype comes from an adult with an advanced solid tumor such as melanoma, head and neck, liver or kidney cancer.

The CDR3 spells CASSRGQRGGAFF. Written as DNA, the CDR3 is TGTGCCAGTAGTAGAGGGCAGCGAGGGGGAGCTTTCTTT. V usage is TRBV19 and J usage is TRBJ1-1; weak D call: TRBD1 (6 bases). This CDR3 is built from 13 residues. Germline CDR1 reads LNHDA; CDR2 reads SQIVND (reference sequence). Trimming removed 4 bases from V and 10 bases from J, with 16 bases in between.